In this sample, the clone carrying this TCR beta chain turned up many times. The sample originates from a study of T cells in Graves' hyperthyroidism and ophthalmopathy. Across the study: Any treatment followed the collection of peripheral blood at initial diagnosis.

V lost 4 bases and J lost 3; bases outside the gene matches: 5. There are 15 residues in the CDR3. CDR1 and CDR2 from the germline V gene are DFQATT and SNEGSKA (reference sequence). It was RNA transcripts that yielded the amplified TCR beta CDR3 regions. The TCR CDR3 was amplified in a first-round RT-PCR using the HTBI primer set. TCRdb redid the calling of the multiplex PCR reads with MiXCR, one entry per CDR3 protein. The sample gives approximately 420,000 distinct CDR3 sequences, roughly 13% of which show up once; 4% to 6.5% is in the top ten. The source is a woman under 30 with Graves' hyperthyroidism. Sequencing input: blood. This rearrangement joins TRBV20-1 to TRBJ1-5, with 11 bases matching TRBD1. The CDR3 loop reads CSATGTGGDNQPQHF. CDR3 DNA sequence: TGCAGTGCTACCGGGACAGGGGGAGACAATCAGCCCCAGCATTTT.